Each of the 27 T cell receptor beta chains below was sequenced from the same sample in a study of shared clonotypes between healthy human individuals. TCRdb keeps only in-frame clones here, not all; method: immunoSEQ multiplex PCR. This table has millions of clones, approximately 94% appearing once. Positive CCR7 selection of CD45RO-negative cells yielded the naive CD8 cells, and terminally differentiated effector memory CD45RA+ cells were excluded. The sample taken for sequencing was naive CD8+ T cells from PBMCs. These TCRs come from a young man in good health. Some clones in this sample may be carry-over from other donors' samples.

To note about this clone: Other DNA sequences in the same sample also yield this CDR3. The V call is TRBV27, the J call TRBJ2-7; TRBD2 matches 8 bases. The CDR3 has 14 residues. CDR1 MNHEY and CDR2 SMNVEV come from the germline V gene (reference sequence). The V gene end was trimmed by 6 bases and the J gene end by 2 bases; junction bases not matched to a gene: 6. The CDR3 sequence is CASSSRTSPYEQYF. The CDR3 region has the DNA TGTGCCAGCAGCTCTCGGACTAGCCCCTACGAGCAGTACTTC.

The CDR3, as DNA: TGTGCCAGCCGTCCAGGGACGGTTATTCAGCCCGGGGAGCTGTTTTTT. It translates to CASRPGTVIQPGELFF. The rearrangement links TRBV19 to TRBJ2-2, with D perhaps given as TRBD1 or TRBD2 (5 bases each). Trimming stripped 9 bases from V and 6 bases from J, with 23 bases between. Germline assignment: CDR1 LNHDA and CDR2 SQIVND (reference sequence). The CDR3 length is 16 residues.

Comment on this clone: Distinct nucleotide sequences in the sample also encode this CDR3. V usage is TRBV28 and J usage is TRBJ2-7; D is possibly TRBD2 (6 bases). The CDR3 extends over 13 amino acids. CDR1 and CDR2 from the germline V gene are MDHEN and SYDVKM. Trimming stripped 4 bases from V and 0 bases from J, with 7 bases between. This CDR3 is CASSSGLSYEQYF. CDR3 coding DNA: TGTGCCAGCAGTTCGGGACTCTCCTACGAGCAGTACTTC.

The chain joins TRBV6-6 to TRBJ2-7, with unresolved D. The CDR3 has 14 amino acids. Trimming stripped 6 bases from V and 2 bases from J, with 14 bases between. Per germline, CDR1 MNHNY and CDR2 SVGAGI (reference sequence). Here the CDR3 DNA reads TGTGCCAGCAGCCTCGACATTGCTACCTACGAGCAGTACTTC. It specifies CASSLDIATYEQYF.

J is TRBJ2-3 and V is TRBV28; possible D gene TRBD2, 5 bases. This CDR3 is 13 amino acids long. V shed 5 bases and J shed 6 bases, with 12 bases lying between them. CDR1 MDHEN and CDR2 SYDVKM come from the germline V gene. The DNA of the CDR3 is TGTGCCAGCAGTCCCCCGAGGAGGGATACGCAGTATTTT. It is translated as CASSPPRRDTQYF. Full variable domain (remainder filled in from reference TRBV28 and TRBJ2-3): DVKVTQSSRYLVKRTGEKVFLECVQDMDHENMFWYRQDPGLGLRLIYFSYDVKMKEKGDIPEGYSVSREKKERFSLILESASTNQTSMYLCASSPPRRDTQYFGPGTRLTVL.

The chain couples TRBV7-9 to TRBJ2-3, with TRBD1 matching over 7 bases. V dropped 0 bases and J dropped 4; count of bases not matched to a gene: 7. Germline CDR1 is SEHNR and CDR2 is FQNEAQ (reference sequence). This CDR3 region has 16 residues. CDR3 bases: TGTGCCAGCAGCTTAGCGCACGGGACAGTCTCAGATACGCAGTATTTT. Its translation: CASSLAHGTVSDTQYF.

The chain combines TRBV27 with TRBJ2-5; 9 bases align to TRBD2. Germline CDR1 MNHEY, CDR2 SMNVEV (reference sequence). The CDR3 is made up of 18 amino acids. The trim removed 5 bases at V and 4 bases at J, leaving 17 bases unmatched. This chain's CDR3 is CASSLPPTVAGVVETQYF. Here the CDR3 DNA reads TGTGCCAGCAGTCTTCCCCCCACGGTAGCGGGAGTTGTAGAGACCCAGTACTTC.

About this clone itself: Other DNA variants within this sample encode the same CDR3. The CDR3 region is CASSVGTEAFF. CDR3 bases: TGTGCCAGCTCCGTAGGGACTGAAGCTTTCTTT. The rearrangement uses TRBV25-1 and TRBJ1-1; D is undetermined. Germline loops: CDR1 MGHDK, CDR2 SYGVNS. V gave up 8 bases and J gave up 5 bases, with 9 bases separating them. The CDR3 has 11 residues. Supplemented by reference TRBV25-1 and TRBJ1-1, the full variable domain reads EADIYQTPRYLVIGTGKKITLECSQTMGHDKMYWYQQDPGMELHLIHYSYGVNSTEKGDLSSESTVSRIRTEHFPLTLESARPSHTSQYLCASSVGTEAFFGQGTRLTVV.

Concerning this clone itself: Other DNA sequences in the sample encode the same CDR3. The chain joins TRBV5-4 to TRBJ2-7, with 7 bases lining up with TRBD1. Germline V gene data show CDR1 as SGHNT and CDR2 as YYREEE (reference sequence). This CDR3 has 15 residues. Losses at the gene ends were 4 bases for V and 3 bases for J; bases not matched to a gene: 10. The DNA for the CDR3 is TGTGCCAGCAGCCGAGACAGGGATCCCTACTACGAGCAGTACTTC. It encodes CASSRDRDPYYEQYF.

The chain joins TRBV4-3 to TRBJ2-2; 7 nucleotides agree with TRBD1. Germline CDR1 reads LGHNA; CDR2 reads YSLEER. The ends lost 2 bases at V and 0 bases at J; junction bases unmatched: 3. CDR3 size: 16 residues. CDR3 sequence reads: CASSQSGTANTGELFF. CDR3 bases: TGCGCCAGCAGCCAATCCGGGACAGCGAACACCGGGGAGCTGTTTTTT.

The chain uses TRBV6-5 and TRBJ2-7; D unresolved. CDR1 and CDR2 from the germline V gene are MNHEY and SVGAGI. Trimming cost V 5 bases and J 2 bases, with 13 bases left between them. This CDR3 comprises 14 residues. CDR3 in amino acids: CASSPTRWTYEQYF. The CDR3, as DNA: TGTGCCAGCAGTCCGACTCGGTGGACCTACGAGCAGTACTTC.

J is TRBJ1-2 and V is TRBV4-3; 9 positions agree with TRBD1. Per germline, CDR1 LGHNA and CDR2 YSLEER. This CDR3 comprises 17 residues. The ends lost 4 bases at V and 3 bases at J; junction bases unmatched: 12. This CDR3 reads CASSPTGGARLDYGYTF. The DNA of the CDR3 is TGCGCCAGCAGCCCAACAGGGGGCGCGAGACTAGACTATGGCTACACCTTC.

V gene TRBV2 combines with J gene TRBJ1-2; 8 nucleotides agree with TRBD1. Germline V gene lookup returns CDR1 SNHLY and CDR2 FYNNEI. This CDR3 region has 12 residues. The J segment lost 4 bases and the V segment lost 8 bases, leaving 3 bases of the junction unmatched. The DNA of the CDR3 is TGTGCCAGCTCGGACAGGGCCTATGGCTACACCTTC. Translating gives CASSDRAYGYTF.

The gene calls are TRBV4-1 and TRBJ2-5, with TRBD1 matching over 8 bases. The V gene's germline CDR1 is MGHRA and CDR2 YSYEKL. With 4 bases clipped from V and 3 bases from J, the junction kept 22 bases outside the gene matches. The CDR3 length is 20 residues. The CDR3 spells CASSPDSWVDRGDRKETQYF. The CDR3 DNA sequence: TGCGCCAGCAGCCCCGATTCCTGGGTAGACAGGGGAGACCGAAAAGAGACCCAGTACTTC.

The chain joins TRBV10-1 to TRBJ2-3; TRBD2 might be the D (6 bases). This CDR3 has 15 amino acids. The germline gives CDR1 WNHNN, CDR2 SYGVQD (reference sequence). Trimming stripped 0 bases from V and 3 bases from J, with 10 bases between. The DNA of the CDR3 is TGCGCCAGCAGTGAGTCTATGGGGACTACAGATACGCAGTATTTT. This encodes CASSESMGTTDTQYF.

This clone was seen a single time. The V call is TRBV19, the J call TRBJ2-7; TRBD1 is a possible D gene (6 bases). Trimming shortened V by 0 bases and J by 4 bases, and 10 bases separated the two germline ends. CDR3 length: 14 amino acids. Germline-derived CDR1 and CDR2 are LNHDA and SQIVND (reference sequence). As DNA, the CDR3 is TGTGCCAGTAGTATAGAGGGGGCCCCTTACGAGCAGTACTTC. Its protein product is CASSIEGAPYEQYF.

The chain carries TRBV4-1 and TRBJ2-7; the match to TRBD2 covers 10 bases. Germline-derived CDR1 and CDR2 are MGHRA and YSYEKL. The trim removed 4 bases at V and 5 bases at J, leaving 11 bases unmatched. There are 16 residues in the CDR3. This chain's CDR3 is CASSPWPAGGPNEQYF. The CDR3 DNA reads TGCGCCAGCAGCCCATGGCCAGCGGGAGGGCCCAACGAGCAGTACTTC.

This clone was counted a single time. The rearrangement uses TRBV19 and TRBJ2-1, with 7 bases aligning to TRBD2. Trimming at V came to 3 bases and at J to 4 bases, leaving 3 bases not matched to a gene. Germline CDR1 is LNHDA and CDR2 is SQIVND (reference sequence). The CDR3 contains 14 residues. In nucleotides, the CDR3 is TGTGCCAGTAGTATGCTAGCGGAGTACAATGAGCAGTTCTTC. Translating gives CASSMLAEYNEQFF.

V and J are TRBV7-8 and TRBJ1-3, with 8 bases aligning to TRBD1. Germline V lookup: CDR1 SGHVS, CDR2 FQNEAQ. CDR3 length: 17 residues. J lost 3 bases, V lost 5 bases, and 12 bases had no gene match. In DNA form, the CDR3 reads TGTGCCAGCAGCCCATGGGGGACAGGTGAAATTGGAAACACCATATATTTT. It specifies CASSPWGTGEIGNTIYF.

The chain has TRBV28 and TRBJ2-1, with TRBD2 identical over 14 bases. CDR1 is MDHEN, CDR2 SYDVKM, per germline. Unmatched junction bases numbered 5, after V lost 6 bases and J lost 7 bases. The CDR3 is made up of 15 amino acids. Here the CDR3 DNA reads TGTGCCAGCAGCGCGACTAGCGGGAGGGGAAATGAGCAGTTCTTC. Translated, it gives CASSATSGRGNEQFF.

The V and J genes are TRBV30 and TRBJ2-1; TRBD1 might be the D (5 bases). The germline gives CDR1 GTSNPN, CDR2 SVGIG (reference sequence). The CDR3 totals 15 residues. V shed 7 bases and J shed 0 bases, with 16 bases lying between them. CDR3 residues: CAFYSGHNSYNEQFF. The DNA of the CDR3 is TGTGCCTTCTACTCCGGACACAACTCCTACAATGAGCAGTTCTTC.

V usage is TRBV18 and J usage is TRBJ2-7; TRBD2 might be the D (5 bases). This CDR3 region has 12 residues. CDR1 KGHSH and CDR2 LQKENI come from the germline V gene. The V and J ends lost 6 bases and 3 bases respectively, with 9 bases between them. The CDR3 sequence: CASSRRDYEQYF. Written as DNA, the CDR3 is TGTGCCAGCTCGCGCCGGGACTACGAGCAGTACTTC.

V usage is TRBV7-8 and J usage is TRBJ2-7; D is perhaps TRBD1 or TRBD2 (5 bases each). CDR1 is SGHVS and CDR2 is FQNEAQ in the germline V gene. The CDR3 is 15 residues long. Trimming pared 1 base from V and 2 bases from J, leaving 12 bases between. The CDR3 DNA reads TGTGCCAGCAGCTTAGAGGGCAGGGACCCCTACGAGCAGTACTTC. This sequence encodes CASSLEGRDPYEQYF.

The chain carries TRBV5-1 and TRBJ2-5; 8 nucleotides line up with TRBD1. J gave up 4 bases and V 4 bases, and 9 bases lay outside the gene matches. Looked up from germline, CDR1 is SGHRS and CDR2 is YFSETQ. This CDR3 comprises 15 residues. The CDR3 DNA sequence: TGCGCCAGCAGCCTAATGGGACAGGCTCCAGAGACCCAGTACTTC. Its protein is CASSLMGQAPETQYF. The whole variable domain, remainder taken from reference TRBV5-1 and TRBJ2-5, is KAGVTQTPRYLIKTRGQQVTLSCSPISGHRSVSWYQQTPGQGLQFLFEYFSETQRNKGNFPGRFSGRQFSNSRSEMNVSTLELGDSALYLCASSLMGQAPETQYFGPGTRLLVL.

A remark on this clone: The sample contains more than one DNA sequence encoding this CDR3. V gene TRBV7-9 combines with J gene TRBJ2-3; the D gene is possibly TRBD2 (5 bases). Trimming took off 6 bases at V and 3 bases at J, with 16 bases between the two ends. The germline CDR1 and CDR2 sequences are SEHNR and FQNEAQ (reference sequence). The CDR3 spans 15 residues. The chain's CDR3 is CASSSPGISTDTQYF. Here the CDR3 DNA reads TGTGCCAGCAGTTCCCCGGGGATCTCGACAGATACGCAGTATTTT.

The chain couples TRBV7-8 to TRBJ2-7; 7 positions agree with TRBD2. Trimming at V came to 1 base and at J to 9 bases, leaving 12 bases not matched to a gene. The germline gives CDR1 SGHVS, CDR2 FQNEAQ. CDR3 length equals 15 residues. The CDR3 is CASSLELTSGRSQYF. CDR3 in DNA: TGTGCCAGCAGCTTAGAACTTACCTCCGGGAGGTCGCAGTACTTC. Full variable domain (remainder filled in from reference TRBV7-8 and TRBJ2-7): GAGVSQSPRYKVAKRGQDVALRCDPISGHVSLFWYQQALGQGPEFLTYFQNEAQLDKSGLPSDRFFAERPEGSVSTLKIQRTQQEDSAVYLCASSLELTSGRSQYFGPGTRLTVT.

Concerning this clone: Other DNA sequences in this sample translate to the same CDR3. The chain employs TRBV7-9 and TRBJ1-1; D gene uncertain. V gave up 1 base and J gave up 1 base, with 7 bases separating them. The germline V gene encodes CDR1 SEHNR and CDR2 FQNEAQ (reference sequence). This CDR3 has 14 amino acids. The CDR3 reads CASSLEDGNTEAFF. The CDR3 DNA reads TGTGCCAGCAGCTTAGAGGATGGGAACACTGAAGCTTTCTTT.